This T cell receptor (beta chain) emerged from a study of identical twins (dated by TCRdb to about 2016). Regarding the study in general: The study deep-sequenced TCR alpha and beta repertoires from monozygotic twins, unrelated adults of various ages and cord blood to test whether fetal clonotypes persist. Replicate twin experiments were performed at different times using different library preparation protocols to rule out contamination.

Beyond this particular receptor, the publication reports: Abundant cord blood beta clonotypes carried fewer insertions; young adult naive repertoires showed a weaker similar trend, while memory repertoires showed none. Excess twin sharing in beta out-of-frame sequences was weaker because fewer shared sequences lowered the signal-to-noise ratio. Conclusions relied on cross-sectional statistical analysis, since the same donors could not be followed over many years. Compared with coincidental sharing between unrelated individuals, out-of-frame TCR alpha sequences shared between twins showed an excess of sequences with low generation probability. Zero-insertion analyses could be partly confounded by invariant T cells such as MAIT and iNKT, though diverse VJ usage argued against such confounding for most clonotypes. Recombination models systematically underestimated out-of-frame TCR alpha sharing in monozygotic twins but agreed with sharing between unrelated individuals.

Libraries were constructed by 5' RACE. The reads were generated on an Illumina HiSeq 2000. Template switching introduced a universal primer binding site; the final cDNA contained a unique molecular identifier, enabling accurate counting of TCR cDNA molecules. Specific primers in the conserved constant-segment region were used to synthesize first-strand cDNA for the TCR alpha and beta chains. Each cDNA library was double barcoded, with a SMART-Mk sample barcode plus Illumina barcodes, to control for contamination. Two successive PCR steps introduced TruSeq adapter sequences along with Illumina sample barcodes. Sequencing of the TCR alpha and beta cDNA libraries was done on the Illumina HiSeq platform using custom primers. The source study handled its data this way. MiGEC was used to process raw reads and extract unique molecular identifiers, and MiXCR was used to find CDR3 positions. Recombination models were inferred per individual with the repgenHMM and IGoR tools using an EM algorithm. Shared clonotypes were analyzed with the tcR package in R, and sharing was normalized by the product of cloneset sizes. Out-of-frame nonproductive sequences were analyzed to study raw recombination free of thymic and clonal selection effects. The public reads were reprocessed in TCRdb via fastp at Q25 and MiXCR, keeping in-frame beta chains. CDR3 protein sequences are deduplicated, and each keeps its most common genes and DNA. The V and J calls and clone size come from TCRdb's table, not from the authors' own analysis. Within this sample are roughly 710,000 distinct CDR3 sequences, with around 5.7% of them counted one time only. In total, the top ten clones hold roughly 2% of the sample.

Every donor in the study was a healthy Caucasian. The researchers also sequenced three unrelated adults who were not twins: a male aged 18 to 30, a male aged 50 to 60, and a female aged 50 to 60. Miltenyi CD45RO+ enrichment and human naive T-cell isolation kits were used to isolate memory (CD45RO+) and naive T cells from PBMC. From cysteine to phenylalanine, the CDR3 is 15 amino acids long. Only CDR3 DNA remains: 45 bases, in frame from the first base. The germline V gene supplies CDR1 SGDLS and CDR2 YYNGEE. The V and J ends are trimmed by 1 base and 8 bases, leaving 18 bases between them. This clonotype has ten or more counts. Its specific antigen is unknown. No much larger clonotype is one base removed from it; base qualities were not supplied.

The receptor's source is a man aged 18 to 30 in good health. Sequenced: naive T cells sorted from blood. The label giving this sample's cell subset or site can be read as: cells isolated with a human naive T-cell isolation kit. This chain joins TRBV9 to TRBJ1-1; the D gene identity is not certain. The bases are TGTGCCAGCAGCGTACTACCAGACGTATCTGCAGAAGCTTTCTTT. It is translated as CASSVLPDVSAEAFF.